Following are 11 T cell receptor beta chains from one sample sequenced in a study of blood T cell repertoires in COVID-19. Data came from immunoSEQ multiplex PCR; TCRdb stores just in-frame clones and leaves some out. The table shows 150,000 or so clones, with around 85% occurring only once. The sequenced sample was peripheral blood. The source of these receptors is a woman aged 55 to 70 with acute or convalescent COVID-19.

The chain uses TRBV5-1 and TRBJ2-5, with D perhaps matching TRBD1 (6 bases). Trimming shortened V by 0 bases and J by 1 base, and 13 bases separated the two germline ends. The CDR3 covers 16 residues. CDR1 is SGHRS and CDR2 is YFSETQ in the germline V gene. CDR3 DNA: TGCGCCAGCAGCTTGGTGGCCAGGGGCGGCCAAGAGACCCAGTACTTC. It codes for CASSLVARGGQETQYF.

This rearrangement joins TRBV29-1 to TRBJ1-1, with TRBD1 as a possible D gene (5 bases). The V gene's germline CDR1 is SQVTM and CDR2 ANQGSEA. This CDR3 spans 16 amino acids. V was trimmed by 5 bases and J by 2 bases, leaving 21 bases between them. The CDR3 DNA is TGCAGCGTTCCCTCGGTCGGGGGAGTGGGAAACACTGAAGCTTTCTTT. Amino acids: CSVPSVGGVGNTEAFF.

This sequence joins TRBV30 and TRBJ2-7, with 9 bases matching TRBD2. This CDR3 region has 13 residues. In germline, CDR1 is GTSNPN, CDR2 SVGIG (reference sequence). The V gene end was trimmed by 4 bases and the J gene end by 6 bases; junction bases not matched to a gene: 7. The CDR3 here is CAWNGGGAGEQYF. CDR3 DNA: TGTGCCTGGAACGGCGGGGGGGCCGGCGAGCAGTACTTC.

The chain has TRBV11-3 and TRBJ2-3; TRBD1 is a possible D gene (5 bases). This CDR3 is built from 14 residues. CDR1 is SGHNT and CDR2 is YENEEA in the germline V gene. V lost 8 bases and J lost 6, with 18 bases in between. In nucleotides, the CDR3 is TGTGCCAGCTCCCTCGGCAGGGTTCGCGATACGCAGTATTTT. The encoded protein is CASSLGRVRDTQYF.

The rearrangement joins TRBV3-1 (or the pseudogene TRBV3-2) to TRBJ2-3; 10 nucleotides agree with TRBD2. This CDR3 comprises 19 residues. In germline, CDR1 is LGHDT, CDR2 YNNKEL (reference sequence). Unmatched junction bases numbered 16, after V lost 4 bases and J lost 3 bases. The CDR3 loop is CASSRTKGASGGDTDTQYF. The CDR3 DNA sequence: TGTGCCAGCAGCCGAACAAAAGGGGCTAGCGGGGGAGATACAGATACGCAGTATTTT.

This clone was found a few times. The J gene is TRBJ2-7, the V gene TRBV7-3; TRBD2 agrees at 9 bases. This CDR3 has 15 residues. The trim removed 2 bases at V and 3 bases at J, leaving 5 bases unmatched. Per germline, CDR1 SGHTA and CDR2 FQGTGA. The CDR3 loop reads CASSLGGGALYEQYF. In DNA, the CDR3 is TGTGCCAGCAGCTTAGGCGGGGGGGCCCTCTACGAGCAGTACTTC.

This chain connects TRBV11-3 to TRBJ2-3, with D unresolved. Germline CDR1 is SGHNT and CDR2 is YENEEA. V gave up 4 bases and J gave up 2 bases, with 10 bases separating them. The CDR3 runs 14 residues. CDR3 sequence reads: CASSSRLPTDTQYF. Written as DNA, the CDR3 is TGTGCCAGCAGCTCGCGGCTACCCACAGATACGCAGTATTTT.

The V and J genes are TRBV7-9 and TRBJ1-1; no definite D call. This CDR3 contains 13 residues. The germline V gene encodes CDR1 SEHNR and CDR2 FQNEAQ (reference sequence). Trimming stripped 7 bases from V and 4 bases from J, with 13 bases between. The CDR3 coding sequence is TGTGCCAGCACCCTCACGGGAACCACTGAAGCTTTCTTT. Amino acids: CASTLTGTTEAFF.

The chain is built from TRBV7-9 and TRBJ2-7, with D tentatively TRBD1 (7 bases). Germline CDR1 and CDR2: SEHNR and FQNEAQ (reference sequence). Trimming took off 6 bases at V and 4 bases at J, with 13 bases between the two ends. The CDR3 is 13 amino acids. In DNA form, the CDR3 reads TGTGCCAGCAGGGAGGGGGCTGAGTACGAGCAGTACTTC. This sequence encodes CASREGAEYEQYF.

This sequence joins TRBV7-8 and TRBJ1-1, with D perhaps TRBD1 (6 bases). This CDR3 is 13 amino acids long. V gave up 1 base and J gave up 8 bases, with 11 bases separating them. Germline loops: CDR1 SGHVS, CDR2 FQNEAQ. The CDR3 DNA sequence: TGTGCCAGCAGCTTAGAGGAGGACAGAGAAGCTTTCTTT. Protein sequence: CASSLEEDREAFF.

The rearrangement uses TRBV3-1 (or the pseudogene TRBV3-2) and TRBJ2-3; 13 bases fit TRBD2. V was pared by 2 bases and J by 4 bases, with 9 bases of the junction left unmatched. The CDR3 runs to 18 residues. Germline V gives CDR1 LGHDT, CDR2 YNNKEL (reference sequence). The CDR3, as DNA: TGTGCCAGCAGCCAATTCTTCACTAGCGGGGGGGTCGCAGATACGCAGTATTTT. Its translation: CASSQFFTSGGVADTQYF.